A selection of T cell receptor beta chains follows, all from one sample in a study of vaccination and CD4 T cells after COVID-19. TCRdb recomputed calls from the PCR reads with MiXCR, one row per CDR3 protein. This sample has some 19,000 distinct CDR3 sequences; 54% occur once, and the top ten carry about 6.5%. These TCRs are of unknown antigen specificity. Source material: CD4+ T cells from blood, cultured in vitro. The receptors here all came from a human donor who had recovered from COVID-19. The CDR3 runs from the conserved cysteine through the conserved F or W. D genes are given only for firm matches. Clone sizes are given selectively: once, few, many, or a class where the clone is expanded.

TRBD1	TRBV20-1	TRBJ1-1	.	CSTRQGARTEAFF	TGCAGTACCCGACAGGGGGCGCGCACTGAAGCTTTCTTT
.	TRBV2	TRBJ1-1	.	CASSKDRFNTEAFF	TGTGCCAGCAGCAAAGACAGATTCAACACTGAAGCTTTCTTT
.	TRBV6-1	TRBJ2-7	.	CASSGTQGQAYEQYF	TGTGCCAGCAGTGGGACGCAGGGGCAAGCCTACGAGCAGTACTTC
TRBD2	TRBV12-5	TRBJ2-5	.	CASGSSGSGTQYF	TGTGCTAGTGGTTCTAGCGGGAGCGGGACCCAGTACTTC
TRBD1	TRBV30	TRBJ2-7	few	CAWRRGDRGHYEQYF	TGTGCCTGGAGGAGAGGGGACAGGGGGCACTACGAGCAGTACTTC
TRBD1	TRBV6-2/TRBV6-3	TRBJ2-1	few	CASIGIGDRVDNEQFF	TGTGCCAGCATAGGGATAGGGGACAGGGTAGACAATGAGCAGTTCTTC
.	TRBV6-5	TRBJ2-1	.	CASSYSYNYNEQFF	TGTGCCAGCAGTTATAGTTACAACTACAATGAGCAGTTCTTC
.	TRBV5-1	TRBJ2-3	.	CASSLGGGGGTDTQYF	TGCGCCAGCAGCTTGGGTGGGGGCGGGGGCACAGATACGCAGTATTTT
.	TRBV6-1	TRBJ1-2	few	CASSGQFNYGYTF	TGTGCCAGCAGTGGGCAGTTTAACTATGGCTACACCTTC
.	TRBV7-6	TRBJ2-7	once	CASSAPGQFFEQYF	TGTGCCAGCAGCGCCCCGGGACAATTCTTCGAGCAGTACTTC
.	TRBV20-1	TRBJ2-1	few	CSAPHVLKRDEQFF	TGCAGTGCTCCCCACGTCTTGAAAAGGGATGAGCAGTTCTTC
TRBD2	TRBV20-1	TRBJ2-7	.	CSARGTSGIYEQYF	TGCAGTGCTAGAGGGACTAGCGGTATATACGAGCAGTACTTC
.	TRBV11-3	TRBJ2-5	.	CASSLDGQETQYF	TGTGCCAGCAGCTTGGACGGTCAAGAGACCCAGTACTTC
TRBD1	TRBV10-3	TRBJ1-2	.	CAISERQGFGYTF	TGTGCCATCAGTGAACGACAGGGGTTTGGCTACACCTTC
.	TRBV5-4	TRBJ1-1	.	CASTPSTAGDTEAFF	TGTGCCAGCACCCCTTCCACAGCCGGGGACACTGAAGCTTTCTTT
.	TRBV5-1	TRBJ1-2	.	CASSLGQFQSHGYTF	TGCGCCAGCAGCTTGGGACAGTTCCAAAGTCATGGCTACACCTTC
TRBD2	TRBV19	TRBJ2-1	.	CASSMDLGLAGGNEQFF	TGTGCCAGTAGTATGGATCTGGGACTAGCGGGAGGAAATGAGCAGTTCTTC
.	TRBV19	TRBJ2-7	.	CASSIVNGEQYF	TGTGCCAGTAGTATAGTTAACGGCGAGCAGTACTTC
.	TRBV18	TRBJ1-1	once	CASSSSADNTEAFF	TGTGCCAGCTCATCATCGGCAGACAACACTGAAGCTTTCTTT
.	TRBV6-2/TRBV6-3	TRBJ2-7	few	CASNPGTQGYEQYF	TGTGCCAGCAATCCCGGGACCCAGGGCTACGAGCAGTACTTC
.	TRBV2	TRBJ1-1	.	CASSETDTEAFF	TGTGCCAGCAGTGAAACTGACACTGAAGCTTTCTTT
.	TRBV7-2	TRBJ2-1	.	CASSLLSGDYNEQFF	TGTGCCAGCAGTTTACTCTCAGGGGATTACAATGAGCAGTTCTTC
TRBD2	TRBV2	TRBJ2-1	.	CASSEWSGGGNEQFF	TGTGCCAGCAGTGAATGGTCGGGAGGAGGAAATGAGCAGTTCTTC
.	TRBV20-1	TRBJ1-2	.	CSAHPFRGYGYTF	TGCAGTGCCCACCCATTCCGGGGCTATGGCTACACCTTC
.	TRBV18	TRBJ1-1	few	CASSPFELNTEAFF	TGTGCCAGCTCACCGTTTGAGTTGAACACTGAAGCTTTCTTT
TRBD1	TRBV7-3	TRBJ1-2	once	CASSLQGGYGYTF	TGTGCCAGCAGCCTACAGGGGGGCTATGGCTACACCTTC
TRBD1	TRBV24-1	TRBJ2-2	few	CATSDRRQGAYTGELFF	TGTGCCACCAGTGATCGTAGACAGGGGGCCTACACCGGGGAGCTGTTTTTT
.	TRBV2	TRBJ1-1	.	CASSDNGLGAFF	TGTGCCAGCAGTGATAATGGTTTGGGAGCTTTCTTT
.	TRBV27	TRBJ2-5	.	CASSSFGTGETQYF	TGTGCCAGCAGTTCCTTCGGGACCGGCGAGACCCAGTACTTC
.	TRBV6-1	TRBJ2-7	.	CASSTTPGTPYEQYF	TGTGCCAGCAGTACGACCCCCGGGACCCCCTACGAGCAGTACTTC
TRBD2	TRBV3-1	TRBJ2-7	.	CASSQDTTGGKQYF	TGTGCCAGCAGCCAAGATACAACGGGAGGCAAGCAGTACTTC
.	TRBV18	TRBJ1-1	.	CASSPGDFTEAFF	TGTGCCAGCTCACCGGGGGATTTCACTGAAGCTTTCTTT
TRBD2	TRBV5-1	TRBJ2-5	few	CASSRERGQETQYF	TGCGCCAGCAGCCGAGAGCGGGGGCAGGAGACCCAGTACTTC
.	TRBV11-2	TRBJ1-1	.	CASSFVDTEAFF	TGTGCCAGCAGCTTCGTCGACACTGAAGCTTTCTTT
TRBD1	TRBV5-1	TRBJ1-6	.	CASRYGQGGNSPLHF	TGCGCCAGCCGATATGGACAGGGCGGTAATTCACCCCTCCACTTT
TRBD1	TRBV5-1	TRBJ2-5	.	CASSLGGGETQYF	TGCGCCAGCAGCTTGGGAGGGGGCGAGACCCAGTACTTC
.	TRBV7-9	TRBJ1-5	.	CASSLARLGQINQPQHF	TGTGCCAGCAGCTTAGCGAGACTTGGACAGATCAATCAGCCCCAGCATTTT
.	TRBV2	TRBJ2-3	.	CASSTRASSTDTQYF	TGTGCCAGCAGTACTCGGGCCTCAAGCACAGATACGCAGTATTTT
.	TRBV7-6	TRBJ1-2	once	CASSASGTPLSGYTF	TGTGCCAGCAGCGCATCGGGGACACCTCTTAGTGGCTACACTTTC
.	TRBV20-1	TRBJ1-4	.	CSASTGVGKLFF	TGCAGTGCCTCGACGGGGGTGGGAAAACTGTTTTTT
.	TRBV30	TRBJ2-3	.	CAWSVLGGNTQYF	TGTGCCTGGAGTGTTCTAGGTGGAAATACGCAGTATTTT
TRBD1	TRBV28	TRBJ1-2	.	CASSQSRGRNYGYTF	TGTGCCAGCAGTCAGAGCAGGGGGCGAAACTATGGCTACACCTTC
.	TRBV20-1	TRBJ2-7	few	CSAGGGLSSPYEQYF	TGCAGTGCCGGGGGAGGCTTATCCAGCCCCTACGAGCAGTACTTC
.	TRBV2	TRBJ1-2	.	CASGLSRGYGYTF	TGTGCCAGCGGCCTAAGTCGGGGCTATGGCTACACCTTC
.	TRBV30	TRBJ1-1	.	CAWSVRGTEAFF	TGTGCCTGGAGTGTACGGGGCACTGAAGCTTTCTTT
TRBD1	TRBV20-1	TRBJ2-2	.	CSAFARGLTGELFF	TGCAGTGCTTTCGCCAGGGGGCTTACCGGGGAGCTGTTTTTT
.	TRBV12-5	TRBJ2-1	.	CASGLPPGSHEQFF	TGTGCTAGTGGTTTGCCCCCGGGGTCACATGAGCAGTTCTTC
TRBD2	TRBV4-1	TRBJ2-3	.	CASSQDYGLAGVYGPDTQYF	TGCGCCAGCAGCCAAGACTATGGACTAGCGGGAGTATATGGGCCAGATACGCAGTATTTT
TRBD2	TRBV6-2/TRBV6-3	TRBJ2-2	.	CASSNLGLEAGELFF	TGTGCCAGCAGTAACCTAGGACTAGAGGCTGGGGAGCTGTTTTTT
.	TRBV30	TRBJ2-5	.	CAWTGDIGETQYF	TGTGCCTGGACCGGTGACATAGGGGAGACCCAGTACTTC
.	TRBV19	TRBJ1-6	.	CASSIGDSPLHF	TGTGCCAGTAGTATAGGGGATTCACCCCTCCACTTT
.	TRBV2	TRBJ1-1	.	CASSLGNPTEAFF	TGTGCCAGCAGCTTAGGGAATCCAACTGAAGCTTTCTTT
.	TRBV2	TRBJ2-5	.	CASSERAEQETQYF	TGTGCCAGCAGTGAAAGGGCAGAACAAGAGACCCAGTACTTC